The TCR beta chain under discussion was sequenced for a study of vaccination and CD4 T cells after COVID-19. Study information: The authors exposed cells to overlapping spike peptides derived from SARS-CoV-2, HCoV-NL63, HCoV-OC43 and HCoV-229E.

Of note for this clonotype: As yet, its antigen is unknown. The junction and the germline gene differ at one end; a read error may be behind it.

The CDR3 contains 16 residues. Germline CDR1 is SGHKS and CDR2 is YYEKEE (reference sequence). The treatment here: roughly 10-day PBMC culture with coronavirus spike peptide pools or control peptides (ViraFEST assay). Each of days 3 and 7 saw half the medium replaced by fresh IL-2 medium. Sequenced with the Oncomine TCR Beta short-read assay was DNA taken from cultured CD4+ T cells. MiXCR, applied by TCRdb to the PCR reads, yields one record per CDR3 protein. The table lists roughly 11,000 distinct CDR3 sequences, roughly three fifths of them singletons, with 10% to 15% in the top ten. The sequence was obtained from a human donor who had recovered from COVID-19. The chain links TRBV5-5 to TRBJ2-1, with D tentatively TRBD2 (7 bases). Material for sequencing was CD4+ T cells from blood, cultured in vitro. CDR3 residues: CASSPEGGLAENEQFF. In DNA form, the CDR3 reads TGCGCCAGCAGCCCCGAAGGGGGGCTAGCGGAGAATGAGCAGTTCTTC.